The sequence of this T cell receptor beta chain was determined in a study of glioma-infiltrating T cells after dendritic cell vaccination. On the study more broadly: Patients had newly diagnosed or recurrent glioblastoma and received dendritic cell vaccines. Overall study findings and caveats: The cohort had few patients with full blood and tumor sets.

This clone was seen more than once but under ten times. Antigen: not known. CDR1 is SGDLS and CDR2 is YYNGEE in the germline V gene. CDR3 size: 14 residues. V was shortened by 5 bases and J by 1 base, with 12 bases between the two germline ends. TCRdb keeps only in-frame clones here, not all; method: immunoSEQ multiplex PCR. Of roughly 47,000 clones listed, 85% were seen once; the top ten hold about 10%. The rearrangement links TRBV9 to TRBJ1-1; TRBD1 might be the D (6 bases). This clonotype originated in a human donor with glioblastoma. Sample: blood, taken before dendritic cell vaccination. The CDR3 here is CASSHQGKNTEAFF. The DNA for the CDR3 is TGTGCCAGCAGTCATCAGGGGAAGAACACTGAAGCTTTCTTT.